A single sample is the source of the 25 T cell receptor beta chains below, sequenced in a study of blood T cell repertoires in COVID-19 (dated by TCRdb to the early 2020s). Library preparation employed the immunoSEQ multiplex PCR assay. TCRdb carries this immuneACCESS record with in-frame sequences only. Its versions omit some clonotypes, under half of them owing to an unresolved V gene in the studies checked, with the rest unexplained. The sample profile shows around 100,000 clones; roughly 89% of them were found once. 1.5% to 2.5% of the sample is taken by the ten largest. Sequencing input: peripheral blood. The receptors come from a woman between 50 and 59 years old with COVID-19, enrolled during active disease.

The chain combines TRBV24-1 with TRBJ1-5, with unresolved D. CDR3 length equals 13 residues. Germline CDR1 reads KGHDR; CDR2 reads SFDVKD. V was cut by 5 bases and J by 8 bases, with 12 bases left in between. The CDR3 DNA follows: TGTGCCACCAGTGGCCAGGCCCCTGAGCCCCAGCATTTT. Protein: CATSGQAPEPQHF.

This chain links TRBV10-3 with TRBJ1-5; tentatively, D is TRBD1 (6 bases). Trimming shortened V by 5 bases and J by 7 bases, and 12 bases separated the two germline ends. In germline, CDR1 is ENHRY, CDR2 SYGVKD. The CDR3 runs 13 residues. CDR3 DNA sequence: TGTGCCATCAGTCTGCAGGGGACCCAGCCCCAGCATTTT. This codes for CAISLQGTQPQHF.

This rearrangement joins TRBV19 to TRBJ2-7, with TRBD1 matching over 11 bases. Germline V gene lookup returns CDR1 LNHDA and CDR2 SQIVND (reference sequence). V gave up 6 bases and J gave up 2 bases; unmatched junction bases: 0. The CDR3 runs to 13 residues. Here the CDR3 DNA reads TGTGCCAGTAGGGGACAGGGGGCCTACGAGCAGTACTTC. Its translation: CASRGQGAYEQYF.

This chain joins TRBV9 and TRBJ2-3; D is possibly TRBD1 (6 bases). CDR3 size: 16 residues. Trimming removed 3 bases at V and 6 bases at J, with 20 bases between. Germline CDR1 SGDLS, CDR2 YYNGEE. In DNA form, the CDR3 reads TGTGCCAGCAGCGCAGTCCCTGGGACACAGTCGGATACGCAGTATTTT. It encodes CASSAVPGTQSDTQYF.

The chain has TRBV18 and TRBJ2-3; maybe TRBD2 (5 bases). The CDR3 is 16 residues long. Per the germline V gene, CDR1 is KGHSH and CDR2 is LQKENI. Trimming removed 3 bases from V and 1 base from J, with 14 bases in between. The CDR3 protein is CASSPPDSLGTDTQYF. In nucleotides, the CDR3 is TGTGCCAGCTCACCCCCGGACTCCCTAGGCACAGATACGCAGTATTTT.

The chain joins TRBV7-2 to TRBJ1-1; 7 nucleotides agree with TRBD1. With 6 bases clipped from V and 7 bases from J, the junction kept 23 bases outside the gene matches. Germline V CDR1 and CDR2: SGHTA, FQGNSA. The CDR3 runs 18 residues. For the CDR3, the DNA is TGTGCCAGCAGTCGCACCCAGGGGGTGGTAGGGAAAGCGTTTGAAGCTTTCTTT. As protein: CASSRTQGVVGKAFEAFF. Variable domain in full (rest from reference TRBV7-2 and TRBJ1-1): GAGVSQSPSNKVTEKGKDVELRCDPISGHTALYWYRQSLGQGLEFLIYFQGNSAPDKSGLPSDRFSAERTGGSVSTLTIQRTQQEDSAVYLCASSRTQGVVGKAFEAFFGQGTRLTVV.

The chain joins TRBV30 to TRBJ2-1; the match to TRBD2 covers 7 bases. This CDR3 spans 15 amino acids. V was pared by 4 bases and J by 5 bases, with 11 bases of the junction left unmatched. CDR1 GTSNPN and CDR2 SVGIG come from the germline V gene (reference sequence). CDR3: CAWKGWRGNNNEQFF. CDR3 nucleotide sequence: TGTGCCTGGAAGGGCTGGCGGGGGAACAACAATGAGCAGTTCTTC.

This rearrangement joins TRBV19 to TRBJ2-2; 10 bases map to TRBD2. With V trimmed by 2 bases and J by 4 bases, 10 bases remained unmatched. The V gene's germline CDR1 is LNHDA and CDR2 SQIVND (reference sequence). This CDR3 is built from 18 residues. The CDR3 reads CASSILGAGGPGTGELFF. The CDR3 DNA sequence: TGTGCCAGTAGTATACTAGGAGCGGGGGGGCCCGGCACCGGGGAGCTGTTTTTT.

CDR3 nucleotide sequence: TGTGCCAGCAGTGCCGTAGGCGGTACGCAGTATTTT. Its translation: CASSAVGGTQYF. The J gene is TRBJ2-3, the V gene TRBV9; D remains unclear. The CDR3 runs to 12 residues. Germline V CDR1 and CDR2: SGDLS, YYNGEE. V dropped 5 bases and J dropped 8 bases, with 12 bases sitting between them. Full variable domain (remainder filled in from reference TRBV9 and TRBJ2-3): DSGVTQTPKHLITATGQRVTLRCSPRSGDLSVYWYQQSLDQGLQFLIQYYNGEERAKGNILERFSAQQFPDLHSELNLSSLELGDSALYFCASSAVGGTQYFGPGTRLTVL.

As DNA, the CDR3 is TGTGCCAGCAGCCAAGATCGGGGGGAAAAACTGTTTTTT. Protein sequence: CASSQDRGEKLFF. The rearrangement links TRBV4-2 to TRBJ1-4; a weak D match, TRBD1 (5 bases). The CDR3 runs 13 residues. Germline CDR1 LGHNA, CDR2 YNFKEQ. Trimming took 0 bases from V and 8 from J, leaving 7 bases between them.

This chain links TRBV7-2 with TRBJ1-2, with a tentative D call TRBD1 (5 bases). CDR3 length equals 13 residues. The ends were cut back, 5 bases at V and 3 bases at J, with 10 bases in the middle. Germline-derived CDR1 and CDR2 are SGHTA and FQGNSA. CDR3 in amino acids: CASSGGGYYGYTF. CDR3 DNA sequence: TGTGCCAGCAGCGGGGGAGGGTACTATGGCTACACCTTC.

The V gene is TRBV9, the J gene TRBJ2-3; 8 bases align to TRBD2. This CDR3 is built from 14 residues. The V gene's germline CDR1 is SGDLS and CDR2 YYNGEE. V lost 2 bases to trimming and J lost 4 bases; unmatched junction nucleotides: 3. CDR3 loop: CASSVTGGADTQYF. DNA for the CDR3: TGTGCCAGCAGCGTTACCGGGGGGGCAGATACGCAGTATTTT.

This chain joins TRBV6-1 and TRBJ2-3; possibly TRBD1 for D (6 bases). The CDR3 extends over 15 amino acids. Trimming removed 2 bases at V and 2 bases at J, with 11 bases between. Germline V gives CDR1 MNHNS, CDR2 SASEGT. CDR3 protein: CASSEWTEATDTQYF. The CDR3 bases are TGTGCCAGCAGTGAATGGACAGAAGCCACAGATACGCAGTATTTT.

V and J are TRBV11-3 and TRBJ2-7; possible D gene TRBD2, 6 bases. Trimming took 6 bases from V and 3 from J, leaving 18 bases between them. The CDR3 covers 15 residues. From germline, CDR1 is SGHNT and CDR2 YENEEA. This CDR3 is CASSTGTFNNYEQYF. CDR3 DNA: TGTGCCAGCAGTACCGGGACTTTCAATAACTACGAGCAGTACTTC.

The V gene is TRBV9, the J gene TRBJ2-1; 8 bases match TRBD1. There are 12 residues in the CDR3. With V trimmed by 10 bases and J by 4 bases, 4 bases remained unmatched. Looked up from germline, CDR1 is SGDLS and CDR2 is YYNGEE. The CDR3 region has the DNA TGTGCCGCCAGGGGGCCGTACAATGAGCAGTTCTTC. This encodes CAARGPYNEQFF.

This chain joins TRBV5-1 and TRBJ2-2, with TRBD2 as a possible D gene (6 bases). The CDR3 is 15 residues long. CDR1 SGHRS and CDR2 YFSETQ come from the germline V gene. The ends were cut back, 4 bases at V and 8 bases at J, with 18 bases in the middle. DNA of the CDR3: TGCGCCAGCAGCGCCCAACCCGGGGGAACGGGGGAGCTGTTTTTT. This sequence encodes CASSAQPGGTGELFF.

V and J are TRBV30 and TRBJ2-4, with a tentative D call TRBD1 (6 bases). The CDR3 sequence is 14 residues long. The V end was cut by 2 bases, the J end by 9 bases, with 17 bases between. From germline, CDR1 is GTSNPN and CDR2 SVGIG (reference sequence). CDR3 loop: CAWSTSQGPGIQYF. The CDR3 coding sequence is TGTGCCTGGAGTACATCGCAGGGGCCTGGCATTCAGTACTTC.

CDR3 sequence (DNA): TGTGCCAGCAGTGAATCCCCCTTGGCGGACACCATATATTTT. Protein product: CASSESPLADTIYF. This rearrangement joins TRBV25-1 to TRBJ1-3, with D unresolved. CDR1 is MGHDK and CDR2 is SYGVNS in the germline V gene. V was pared by 1 base and J by 8 bases, with 12 bases between. The CDR3 length is 14 residues.

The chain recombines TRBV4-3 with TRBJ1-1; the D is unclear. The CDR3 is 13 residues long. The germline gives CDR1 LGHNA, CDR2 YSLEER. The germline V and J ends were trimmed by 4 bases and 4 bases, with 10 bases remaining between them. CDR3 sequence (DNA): TGCGCCAGCAGCCGTCTGGCGGGCACTGAAGCTTTCTTT. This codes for CASSRLAGTEAFF.

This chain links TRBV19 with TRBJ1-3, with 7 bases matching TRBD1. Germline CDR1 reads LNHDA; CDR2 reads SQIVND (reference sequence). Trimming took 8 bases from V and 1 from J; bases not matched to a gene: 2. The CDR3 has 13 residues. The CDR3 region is CASGTESGNTIYF. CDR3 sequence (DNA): TGTGCCAGTGGGACAGAGTCTGGAAACACCATATATTTT.

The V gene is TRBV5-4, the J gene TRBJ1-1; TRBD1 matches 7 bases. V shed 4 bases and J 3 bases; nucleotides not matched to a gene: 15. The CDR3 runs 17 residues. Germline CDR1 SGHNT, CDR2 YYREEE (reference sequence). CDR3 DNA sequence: TGTGCCAGCAGCACCGACAGGGCTTCAGCGTGGCACACTGAAGCTTTCTTT. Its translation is CASSTDRASAWHTEAFF.

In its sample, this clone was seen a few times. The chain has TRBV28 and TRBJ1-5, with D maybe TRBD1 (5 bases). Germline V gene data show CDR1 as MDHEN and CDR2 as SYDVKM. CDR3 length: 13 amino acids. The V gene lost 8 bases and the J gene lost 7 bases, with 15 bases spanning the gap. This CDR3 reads CASFSRAAQPQHF. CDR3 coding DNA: TGTGCCAGCTTTAGCAGGGCAGCGCAGCCCCAGCATTTT.

Here the CDR3 reads CASSSGLDTDTQYF. For the CDR3, the DNA is TGTGCCAGCAGTTCGGGACTAGACACAGATACGCAGTATTTT. The chain links TRBV5-4 to TRBJ2-3, with TRBD2 matching 8 bases. V lost 5 bases, J lost 2 bases, and 4 bases stayed unmatched. This CDR3 spans 14 amino acids. Germline lookup yields CDR1 SGHNT and CDR2 YYREEE (reference sequence).

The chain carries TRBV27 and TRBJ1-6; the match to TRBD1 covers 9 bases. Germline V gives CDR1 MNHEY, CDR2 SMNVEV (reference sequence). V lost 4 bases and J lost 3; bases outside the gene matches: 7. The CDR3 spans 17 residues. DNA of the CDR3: TGTGCCAGCAGTTCCCGGACAGGGGCATTCTATAATTCACCCCTCCACTTT. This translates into CASSSRTGAFYNSPLHF.

CDR3 bases: TGTGCCAGCAGCGTAGGAAGCGGCCCCTACGAGCAGTACTTC. Residues: CASSVGSGPYEQYF. This chain links TRBV9 with TRBJ2-7; possible D gene TRBD2, 5 bases. V lost 0 bases and J 2 bases, leaving 9 bases between the germline ends. CDR1 is SGDLS, CDR2 YYNGEE, per germline. This CDR3 has 14 residues.